The 26 T cell receptor beta chains below were found in one sample sequenced in a study of blood T cell repertoires in COVID-19. The repertoire was sequenced with immunoSEQ multiplex PCR; TCRdb's copy has only in-frame clones and lacks some. The sample records just under 50,000 clones, 79% being singletons. Sequenced: peripheral blood. These receptors came from a man in his 70s with acute or convalescent COVID-19.

The sample holds a few counts of this clone. This chain joins TRBV2 and TRBJ1-2; D perhaps matches TRBD1 (5 bases). The V gene's germline CDR1 is SNHLY and CDR2 FYNNEI. The CDR3 contains 15 residues. The V and J ends lost 2 bases and 7 bases respectively, with 17 bases between them. CDR3 nucleotide sequence: TGTGCCAGCAGTGAAATCTTGAGGGGAGGAGGTGGCTACACCTTC. Its translation is CASSEILRGGGGYTF.

The rearrangement joins TRBV7-3 to TRBJ2-5, with 8 bases matching TRBD2. V was pared by 2 bases and J by 5 bases, with 7 bases of the junction left unmatched. Germline CDR1 is SGHTA and CDR2 is FQGTGA. This CDR3 region has 15 residues. The CDR3 bases are TGTGCCAGCAGCTTAGTCGGGGGGGCCGCGGAGACCCAGTACTTC. Translated, it gives CASSLVGGAAETQYF.

V is TRBV25-1 and J is TRBJ1-1, with 9 bases matching TRBD1. V was clipped by 4 bases and J by 6 bases; unmatched bases: 6. The CDR3 sequence is 14 residues long. The germline CDR1 and CDR2 sequences are MGHDK and SYGVNS. CDR3 amino acids: CASSVQGARAEAFF. The DNA of the CDR3 is TGTGCCAGCAGTGTACAGGGGGCGCGGGCTGAAGCTTTCTTT. Full variable domain (remainder filled in from reference TRBV25-1 and TRBJ1-1): EADIYQTPRYLVIGTGKKITLECSQTMGHDKMYWYQQDPGMELHLIHYSYGVNSTEKGDLSSESTVSRIRTEHFPLTLESARPSHTSQYLCASSVQGARAEAFFGQGTRLTVV.

V gene TRBV28 combines with J gene TRBJ2-2; D is perhaps TRBD1 (6 bases). Trimming took 7 bases from V and 2 from J, leaving 8 bases between them. Germline CDR1 is MDHEN and CDR2 is SYDVKM. The CDR3 is 13 amino acids. In DNA form, the CDR3 reads TGTGCCAGCAACAGGGCCAACACCGGGGAGCTGTTTTTT. Encoded protein: CASNRANTGELFF.

The chain combines TRBV27 with TRBJ1-2; 9 bases are shared with TRBD1. This CDR3 is 14 amino acids long. V lost 5 bases and J lost 2; bases outside the gene matches: 3. Germline V gene sequence: CDR1 MNHEY, CDR2 SMNVEV (reference sequence). The CDR3 sequence: CASSLGTGNYGYTF. The CDR3 nucleotides read TGTGCCAGCAGTCTAGGGACAGGGAACTATGGCTACACCTTC.

V and J are TRBV6-2 or TRBV6-3 and TRBJ2-7, with no clear D. CDR1 and CDR2 from the germline V gene are MNHEY and SVGEGT. The V and J ends lost 0 bases and 3 bases respectively, with 15 bases between them. The CDR3 runs 16 residues. In nucleotides, the CDR3 is TGTGCCAGCAGTTACTCGGGCACAGTTGCGCTCTACGAGCAGTACTTC. Translation gives CASSYSGTVALYEQYF.

The chain carries TRBV5-6 and TRBJ2-1; TRBD2 matches at 9 bases. V was pared by 4 bases and J by 0 bases, with 8 bases of the junction left unmatched. Germline values: CDR1 SGHDT, CDR2 YYEEEE. The CDR3 length is 17 residues. The DNA for the CDR3 is TGTGCCAGCAGCCTTAGCGGGGGCCGAAGCTCCTACAATGAGCAGTTCTTC. The encoded protein is CASSLSGGRSSYNEQFF.

J is TRBJ2-3 and V is TRBV6-4, with a tentative D call TRBD1 (7 bases). The germline V and J ends were trimmed by 6 bases and 6 bases, with 16 bases remaining between them. The CDR3 has 14 residues. From germline, CDR1 is MRHNA and CDR2 SNTAGT. The chain's CDR3 is CASSAGPGGDTQYF. The CDR3 region has the DNA TGTGCCAGCAGCGCTGGACCAGGGGGGGATACGCAGTATTTT.

The chain is built from TRBV5-1 and TRBJ2-1; 14 bases fit TRBD2. This CDR3 has 17 residues. CDR1 SGHRS and CDR2 YFSETQ come from the germline V gene. V lost 4 bases to trimming and J lost 6 bases; unmatched junction nucleotides: 9. CDR3 bases: TGCGCCAGCAGCCCCATGACTAGCGGGGGGGCTCTCAATGAGCAGTTCTTC. This codes for CASSPMTSGGALNEQFF.

V gene TRBV2 combines with J gene TRBJ2-1; TRBD2 matches 14 bases. After removal of 7 bases from V and 6 bases from J, the junction contained 2 bases not matched to a gene. The CDR3 length is 14 residues. Germline values: CDR1 SNHLY, CDR2 FYNNEI. The CDR3 DNA reads as TGTGCCAGCACCGGGACTAGCGGGAGCAATGAGCAGTTCTTC. It is translated as CASTGTSGSNEQFF.

The V and J genes are TRBV9 and TRBJ2-2, with D maybe TRBD2 (6 bases). CDR1 and CDR2 from the germline V gene are SGDLS and YYNGEE. Trimming removed 4 bases from V and 5 bases from J, with 15 bases in between. The CDR3 extends over 15 amino acids. CDR3: CASSSRLGLTGELFF. In nucleotides, the CDR3 is TGTGCCAGCAGCTCAAGACTAGGCCTTACCGGGGAGCTGTTTTTT.

V and J are TRBV28 and TRBJ1-4; TRBD1 agrees at 8 bases. V lost 7 bases to trimming and J lost 7 bases; unmatched junction nucleotides: 11. This CDR3 spans 15 amino acids. Germline assignment: CDR1 MDHEN and CDR2 SYDVKM. The CDR3 nucleotides read TGTGCCAGCAATAGGATATCAGGGGGCGTTGAAAAACTGTTTTTT. Protein sequence: CASNRISGGVEKLFF.

The chain couples TRBV19 to TRBJ2-2, with 10 bases matching TRBD2. From germline, CDR1 is LNHDA and CDR2 SQIVND (reference sequence). The CDR3 contains 15 residues. Unmatched junction bases numbered 6, after V lost 5 bases and J lost 6 bases. The CDR3 region is CASSPGTSASGELFF. DNA for the CDR3: TGTGCCAGTAGTCCCGGGACTAGCGCATCCGGGGAGCTGTTTTTT.

The chain links TRBV9 to TRBJ2-3; 7 nucleotides agree with TRBD1. Germline lookup yields CDR1 SGDLS and CDR2 YYNGEE. The trim removed 3 bases at V and 4 bases at J, leaving 8 bases unmatched. CDR3 length: 15 amino acids. The CDR3: CASSALTGPPDTQYF. The CDR3 bases are TGTGCCAGCAGCGCCTTGACAGGGCCTCCAGATACGCAGTATTTT.

The J gene is TRBJ2-1, the V gene TRBV2; D remains unclear. Germline V gives CDR1 SNHLY, CDR2 FYNNEI. The CDR3 consists of 12 residues. V was shortened by 3 bases and J by 9 bases, with 9 bases between the two germline ends. CDR3 in amino acids: CASSDLLSEQFF. CDR3 DNA sequence: TGTGCCAGCAGTGACTTATTGTCTGAGCAGTTCTTC.

The chain has TRBV4-3 and TRBJ2-1; the match to TRBD2 covers 9 bases. In germline, CDR1 is LGHNA, CDR2 YSLEER. The CDR3 consists of 16 residues. V was clipped by 4 bases and J by 7 bases; unmatched bases: 11. The CDR3 sequence is CASSLEYGGGDNEQFF. The CDR3 nucleotides read TGCGCCAGCAGCCTCGAGTATGGCGGGGGGGATAATGAGCAGTTCTTC.

V usage is TRBV5-6 and J usage is TRBJ2-2; 8 bases align to TRBD2. CDR1 SGHDT and CDR2 YYEEEE come from the germline V gene. The V gene end was trimmed by 9 bases and the J gene end by 4 bases; junction bases not matched to a gene: 17. The CDR3 is 17 residues long. CDR3 sequence (DNA): TGTGCCATCACGCCCCGGGGGCGGGGGGAGGGCACCGGGGAGCTGTTTTTT. Translated: CAITPRGRGEGTGELFF. The full variable domain, rest sourced from reference TRBV5-6 and TRBJ2-2, is DAGVTQSPTHLIKTRGQQVTLRCSPKSGHDTVSWYQQALGQGPQFIFQYYEEEERQRGNFPDRFSGHQFPNYSSELNVNALLLGDSALYLCAITPRGRGEGTGELFFGEGSRLTVL.

The V and J genes are TRBV5-1 and TRBJ1-2; 9 bases line up with TRBD1. There are 13 residues in the CDR3. V was clipped by 4 bases and J by 4 bases; unmatched bases: 2. Germline loops: CDR1 SGHRS, CDR2 YFSETQ. CDR3 coding DNA: TGCGCCAGCAGCGAACAGGGGGCCTATGGCTACACCTTC. Its translation is CASSEQGAYGYTF.

V gene TRBV11-2 combines with J gene TRBJ1-2, with 9 bases matching TRBD1. The V and J ends lost 0 bases and 5 bases, in that order; junction bases with no gene match: 4. Germline-derived CDR1 and CDR2 are SGHAT and FQNNGV. This CDR3 has 15 amino acids. The CDR3 DNA sequence: TGTGCCAGCAGCTTAGATTCCGGACAGGGGTATGGCTACACCTTC. Its translation: CASSLDSGQGYGYTF.

The rearrangement uses TRBV21-1 and TRBJ2-1; TRBD2 is the table's D call, not checked against the DNA. TRBV21-1 is a pseudogene segment. The CDR3 is 18 residues long. In nucleotides, the CDR3 is TGTGCCAGCAGGACAGCTAGCGGGTCTCTCAGCTCCTACAATGAGCAGTTCTTC. Its translation: CASRTASGSLSSYNEQFF.

The rearrangement uses TRBV7-9 and TRBJ1-4; D is unresolved. This CDR3 has 15 amino acids. V dropped 5 bases and J dropped 7 bases, with 17 bases sitting between them. Germline-derived CDR1 and CDR2 are SEHNR and FQNEAQ (reference sequence). DNA of the CDR3: TGTGCCAGCAGCCGCCGGGTTCAGGAGGGTGAAAAACTGTTTTTT. As protein: CASSRRVQEGEKLFF. The variable domain in full, with the rest retrieved from reference TRBV7-9 and TRBJ1-4, is DTGVSQNPRHKITKRGQNVTFRCDPISEHNRLYWYRQTLGQGPEFLTYFQNEAQLEKSRLLSDRFSAERPKGSFSTLEIQRTEQGDSAMYLCASSRRVQEGEKLFFGSGTQLSVL.

The chain has TRBV5-1 and TRBJ2-3; 13 bases map to TRBD2. V shed 4 bases, J shed 2 bases, and the junction held 4 bases outside the gene matches. Germline loops: CDR1 SGHRS, CDR2 YFSETQ. CDR3 size: 16 residues. The CDR3: CASSPGLAGTTDTQYF. As DNA, the CDR3 is TGCGCCAGCAGCCCGGGACTAGCGGGGACCACAGATACGCAGTATTTT. The whole variable domain, remainder taken from reference TRBV5-1 and TRBJ2-3, is KAGVTQTPRYLIKTRGQQVTLSCSPISGHRSVSWYQQTPGQGLQFLFEYFSETQRNKGNFPGRFSGRQFSNSRSEMNVSTLELGDSALYLCASSPGLAGTTDTQYFGPGTRLTVL.

The rearrangement joins TRBV11-2 to TRBJ1-5; D gene uncertain. The CDR3 extends over 15 amino acids. Germline V lookup: CDR1 SGHAT, CDR2 FQNNGV. The V gene lost 0 bases and the J gene lost 3 bases, with 9 bases spanning the gap. In DNA form, the CDR3 reads TGTGCCAGCAGCTTAGAGGGCAGGTACAATCAGCCCCAGCATTTT. Its translation: CASSLEGRYNQPQHF. Full variable domain (rest looked up from reference TRBV11-2 and TRBJ1-5): EAGVAQSPRYKIIEKRQSVAFWCNPISGHATLYWYQQILGQGPKLLIQFQNNGVVDDSQLPKDRFSAERLKGVDSTLKIQPAKLEDSAVYLCASSLEGRYNQPQHFGDGTRLSIL.

At least ten counts were recorded for this clone. V is TRBV4-2 and J is TRBJ2-3; 11 positions agree with TRBD2. J lost 0 bases, V lost 5 bases, and 4 bases had no gene match. This CDR3 contains 16 residues. Per germline, CDR1 LGHNA and CDR2 YNFKEQ. CDR3 protein: CASSSGTSGSTDTQYF. The CDR3 nucleotides are TGTGCCAGCAGCAGTGGGACTAGCGGAAGCACAGATACGCAGTATTTT.

The chain employs TRBV5-5 and TRBJ2-1; the D is unclear. V lost 0 bases, J lost 0 bases, and 7 bases lay in between. The germline V gene has CDR1 SGHKS and CDR2 YYEKEE (reference sequence). CDR3 length: 15 amino acids. This CDR3 reads CASSLARSSYNEQFF. CDR3 sequence (DNA): TGTGCCAGCAGCTTGGCTCGGAGCTCCTACAATGAGCAGTTCTTC.

V usage is TRBV18 and J usage is TRBJ2-7, with D uncertain. Germline values: CDR1 KGHSH, CDR2 LQKENI. V lost 6 bases and J 2 bases, leaving 11 bases between the germline ends. The CDR3 sequence is 13 residues long. The CDR3 reads CASSSREPYEQYF. The CDR3 DNA follows: TGTGCCAGCTCGTCTCGCGAACCCTACGAGCAGTACTTC.